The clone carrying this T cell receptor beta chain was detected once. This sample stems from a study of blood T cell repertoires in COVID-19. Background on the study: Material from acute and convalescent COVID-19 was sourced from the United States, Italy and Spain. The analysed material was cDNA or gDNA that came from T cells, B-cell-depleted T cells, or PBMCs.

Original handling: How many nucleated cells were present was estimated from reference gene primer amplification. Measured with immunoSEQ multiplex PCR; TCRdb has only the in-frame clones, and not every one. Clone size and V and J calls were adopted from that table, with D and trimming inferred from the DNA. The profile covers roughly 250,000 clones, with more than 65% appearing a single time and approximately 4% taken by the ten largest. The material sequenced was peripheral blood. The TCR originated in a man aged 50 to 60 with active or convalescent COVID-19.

In nucleotides, the CDR3 is TGTGCCAGCAGCGAGGGGAGCGGGGGGGGAGAGACCCAGTACTTC. Its translation: CASSEGSGGGETQYF. The chain joins TRBV9 to TRBJ2-5, with 10 bases aligning to TRBD2. The germline CDR1 and CDR2 sequences are SGDLS and YYNGEE. The CDR3 contains 15 residues. Trimming at V came to 3 bases and at J to 4 bases, leaving 6 bases not matched to a gene.